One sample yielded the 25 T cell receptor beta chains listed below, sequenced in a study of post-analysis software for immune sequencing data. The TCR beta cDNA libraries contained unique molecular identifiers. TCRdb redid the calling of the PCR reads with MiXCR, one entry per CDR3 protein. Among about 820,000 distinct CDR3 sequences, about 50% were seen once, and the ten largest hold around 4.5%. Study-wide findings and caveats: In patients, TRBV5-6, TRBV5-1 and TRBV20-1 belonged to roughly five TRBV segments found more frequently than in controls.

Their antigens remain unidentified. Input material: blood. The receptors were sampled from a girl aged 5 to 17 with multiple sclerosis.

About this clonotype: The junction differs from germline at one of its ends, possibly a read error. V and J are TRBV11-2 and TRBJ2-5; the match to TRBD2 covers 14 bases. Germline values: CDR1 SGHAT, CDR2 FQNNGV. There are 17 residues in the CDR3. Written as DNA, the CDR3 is TGTGCCGGCAGCCGAATCGGGACTAGCGGGAGTATGGAGACCCAGTACTTC. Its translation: CAGSRIGTSGSMETQYF.

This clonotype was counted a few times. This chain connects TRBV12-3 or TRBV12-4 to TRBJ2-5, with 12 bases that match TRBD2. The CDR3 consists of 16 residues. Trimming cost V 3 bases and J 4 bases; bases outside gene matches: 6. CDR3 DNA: TGTGCCAGCAGTTTCCTAGCGGGAGGGTTCGGAGAGACCCAGTACTTC. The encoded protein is CASSFLAGGFGETQYF.

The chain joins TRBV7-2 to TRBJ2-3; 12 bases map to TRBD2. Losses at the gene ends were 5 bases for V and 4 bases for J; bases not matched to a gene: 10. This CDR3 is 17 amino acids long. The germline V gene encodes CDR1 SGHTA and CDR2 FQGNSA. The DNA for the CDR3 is TGTGCCAGCAGCCCCCGGACTAGCGGGACATATCCAGATACGCAGTATTTT. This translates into CASSPRTSGTYPDTQYF.

CDR3 sequence reads: CATSESPPGHNEQFF. As DNA, the CDR3 is TGTGCCACCAGTGAGTCCCCTCCGGGCCACAATGAGCAGTTCTTC. The chain has TRBV24-1 and TRBJ2-1; D call uncertain. Trimming took 4 bases from V and 5 from J, leaving 14 bases between them. There are 15 residues in the CDR3. Germline CDR1 is KGHDR and CDR2 is SFDVKD.

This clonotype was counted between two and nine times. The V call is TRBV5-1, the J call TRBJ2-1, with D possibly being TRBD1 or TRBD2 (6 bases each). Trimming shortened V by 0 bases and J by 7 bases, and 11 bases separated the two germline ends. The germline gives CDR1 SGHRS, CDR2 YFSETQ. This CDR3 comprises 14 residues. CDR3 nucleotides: TGCGCCAGCAGCTTGGGACGGGGGCCAAATGAGCAGTTCTTC. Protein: CASSLGRGPNEQFF.

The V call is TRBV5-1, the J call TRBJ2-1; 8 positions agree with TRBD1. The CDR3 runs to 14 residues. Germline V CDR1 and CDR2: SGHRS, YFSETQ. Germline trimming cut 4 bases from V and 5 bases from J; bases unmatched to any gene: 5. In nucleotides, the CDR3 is TGCGCCAGCAGCCCGGCGGGACAGGACAATGAGCAGTTCTTC. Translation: CASSPAGQDNEQFF.

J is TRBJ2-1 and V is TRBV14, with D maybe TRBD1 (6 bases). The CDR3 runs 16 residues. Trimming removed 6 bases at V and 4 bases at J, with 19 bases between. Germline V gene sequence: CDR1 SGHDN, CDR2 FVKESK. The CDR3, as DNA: TGTGCCAGCAGTCCTTCCCCGGGACATAGATACAATGAGCAGTTCTTC. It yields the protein CASSPSPGHRYNEQFF.

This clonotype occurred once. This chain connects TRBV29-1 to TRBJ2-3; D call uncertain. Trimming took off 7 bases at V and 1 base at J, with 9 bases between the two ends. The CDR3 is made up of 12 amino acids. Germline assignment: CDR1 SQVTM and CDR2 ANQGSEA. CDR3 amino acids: CSAGVGTDTQYF. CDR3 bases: TGCAGCGCTGGGGTAGGCACAGATACGCAGTATTTT.

The CDR3 DNA is TGCGCCAGCAGCTTTATAGGGATTGGGGTCTACAATGAGCAGTTCTTC. It translates to CASSFIGIGVYNEQFF. This sequence joins TRBV5-1 and TRBJ2-1; D is undetermined. CDR1 SGHRS and CDR2 YFSETQ come from the germline V gene. The CDR3 totals 16 residues. Trimming took off 2 bases at V and 3 bases at J, with 15 bases between the two ends.

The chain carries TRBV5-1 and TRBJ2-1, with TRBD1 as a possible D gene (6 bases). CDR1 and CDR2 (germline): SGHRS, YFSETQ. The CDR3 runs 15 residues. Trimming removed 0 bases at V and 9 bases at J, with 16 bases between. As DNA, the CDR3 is TGCGCCAGCAGCTTGGAAGCACAGGGTAGGGGTGAGCAGTTCTTC. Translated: CASSLEAQGRGEQFF.

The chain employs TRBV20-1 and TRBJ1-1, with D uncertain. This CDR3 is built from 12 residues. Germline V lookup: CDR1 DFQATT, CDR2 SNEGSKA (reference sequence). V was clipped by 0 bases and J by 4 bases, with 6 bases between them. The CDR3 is CSAREASTEAFF. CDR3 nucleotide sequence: TGCAGTGCTAGAGAGGCGAGCACTGAAGCTTTCTTT.

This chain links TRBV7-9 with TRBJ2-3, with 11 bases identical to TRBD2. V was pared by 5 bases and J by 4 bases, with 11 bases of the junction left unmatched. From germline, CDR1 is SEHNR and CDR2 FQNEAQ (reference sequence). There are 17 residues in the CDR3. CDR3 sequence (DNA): TGTGCCAGCAGCCCACCCTGGGCTAGCGGGGGGTCAGATACGCAGTATTTT. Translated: CASSPPWASGGSDTQYF.

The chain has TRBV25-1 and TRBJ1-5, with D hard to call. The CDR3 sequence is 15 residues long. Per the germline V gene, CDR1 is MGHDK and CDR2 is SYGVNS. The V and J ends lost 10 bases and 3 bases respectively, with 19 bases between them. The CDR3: CAKGLLGAHNQPQHF. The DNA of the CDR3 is TGTGCCAAGGGCCTCTTAGGAGCCCACAATCAGCCCCAGCATTTT.

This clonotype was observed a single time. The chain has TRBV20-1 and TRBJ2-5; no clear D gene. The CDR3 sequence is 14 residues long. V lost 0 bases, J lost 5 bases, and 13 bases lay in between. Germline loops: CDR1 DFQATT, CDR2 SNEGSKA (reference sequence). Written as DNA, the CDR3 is TGCAGTGCTAGAGATCTCGACGCTCTGGAGACCCAGTACTTC. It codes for CSARDLDALETQYF.

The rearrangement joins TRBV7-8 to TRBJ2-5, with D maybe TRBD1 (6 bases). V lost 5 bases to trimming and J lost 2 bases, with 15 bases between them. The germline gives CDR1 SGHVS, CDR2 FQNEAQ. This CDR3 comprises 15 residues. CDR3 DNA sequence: TGTGCCAGCAGCCTGCACACAGGGAGACAAGAGACCCAGTACTTC. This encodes CASSLHTGRQETQYF.

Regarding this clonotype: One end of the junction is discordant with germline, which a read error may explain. The CDR3 nucleotides read TGTGCCAGCAGTTACTCGTGGGGGTCTCCCTACAATGGGCAGTTCTTC. Translating gives CASSYSWGSPYNGQFF. This sequence joins TRBV6-5 and TRBJ2-1, with D perhaps given as TRBD1 or TRBD2 (5 bases each). There are 16 residues in the CDR3. Germline CDR1 is MNHEY and CDR2 is SVGAGI.

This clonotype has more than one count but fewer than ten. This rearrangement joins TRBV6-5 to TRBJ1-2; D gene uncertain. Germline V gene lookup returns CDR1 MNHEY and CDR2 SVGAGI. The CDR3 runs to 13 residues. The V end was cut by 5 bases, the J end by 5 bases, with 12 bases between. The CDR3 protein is CASSHGSSYGYTF. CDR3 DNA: TGTGCCAGCAGTCACGGCTCGAGTTATGGCTACACCTTC.

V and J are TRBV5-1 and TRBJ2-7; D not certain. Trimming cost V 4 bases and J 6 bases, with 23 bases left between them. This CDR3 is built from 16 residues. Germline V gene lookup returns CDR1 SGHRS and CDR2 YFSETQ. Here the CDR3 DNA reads TGCGCCAGCAGCACCATTTCTTGGTCCAGCGCCCGCGAGCAGTACTTC. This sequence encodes CASSTISWSSAREQYF.

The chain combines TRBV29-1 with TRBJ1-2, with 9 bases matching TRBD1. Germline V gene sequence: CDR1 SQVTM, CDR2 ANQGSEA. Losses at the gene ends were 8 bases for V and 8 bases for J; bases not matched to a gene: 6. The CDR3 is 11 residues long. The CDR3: CSTDRGSGYTF. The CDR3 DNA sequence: TGCAGCACGGACAGGGGTAGCGGCTACACCTTC.

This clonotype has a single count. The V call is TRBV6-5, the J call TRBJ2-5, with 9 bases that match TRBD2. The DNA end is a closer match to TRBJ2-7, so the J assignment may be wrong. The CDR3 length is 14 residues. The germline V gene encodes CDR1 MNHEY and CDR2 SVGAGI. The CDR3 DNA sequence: TGTGCCAGCTCCAAGGCTAGCGGGACCTACGAGCAGTACTTC. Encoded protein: CASSKASGTYEQYF.

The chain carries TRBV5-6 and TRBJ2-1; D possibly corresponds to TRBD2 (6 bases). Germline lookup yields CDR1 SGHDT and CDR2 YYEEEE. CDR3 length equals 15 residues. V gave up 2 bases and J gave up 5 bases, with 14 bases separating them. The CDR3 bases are TGTGCCAGCAGCTTTGGCCTACCGGGAGACAATGAGCAGTTCTTC. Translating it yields CASSFGLPGDNEQFF.

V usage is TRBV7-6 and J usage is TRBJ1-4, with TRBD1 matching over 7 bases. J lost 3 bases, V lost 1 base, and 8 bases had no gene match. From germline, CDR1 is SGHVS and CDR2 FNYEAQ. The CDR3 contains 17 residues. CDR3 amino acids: CASSLVRQGWSNEKLFF. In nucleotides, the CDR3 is TGTGCCAGCAGCTTAGTTCGACAGGGATGGTCTAATGAAAAACTGTTTTTT.

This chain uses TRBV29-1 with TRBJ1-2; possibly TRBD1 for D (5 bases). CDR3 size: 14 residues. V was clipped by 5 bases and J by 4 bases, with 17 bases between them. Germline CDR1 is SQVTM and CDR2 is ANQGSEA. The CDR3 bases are TGCAGCGTTAAGATCCAGGGTGTTAGCTATGGCTACACCTTC. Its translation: CSVKIQGVSYGYTF. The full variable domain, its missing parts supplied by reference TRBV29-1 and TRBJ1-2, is SAVISQKPSRDICQRGTSLTIQCQVDSQVTMMFWYRQQPGQSLTLIATANQGSEATYESGFVIDKFPISRPNLTFSTLTVSNMSPEDSSIYLCSVKIQGVSYGYTFGSGTRLTVV.

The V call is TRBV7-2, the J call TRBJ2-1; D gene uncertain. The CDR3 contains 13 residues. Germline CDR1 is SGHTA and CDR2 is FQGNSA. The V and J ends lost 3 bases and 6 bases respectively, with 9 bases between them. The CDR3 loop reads CASSFRAINEQFF. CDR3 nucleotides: TGTGCCAGCAGCTTTCGAGCGATCAATGAGCAGTTCTTC.

This CDR3 is CASRDTTSTDTQYF. In nucleotides, the CDR3 is TGTGCCAGCAGGGACACCACTAGCACAGATACGCAGTATTTT. The chain combines TRBV12-3 or TRBV12-4 with TRBJ2-3; the D gene is possibly TRBD1 (5 bases). Between the trimmed V and J ends, which lost 6 bases and 0 bases, there was a span of 10 bases. The length of the CDR3 is 14 residues.